Listed here are 20 T cell receptor beta chains from one sample, sequenced in a study of regulatory T cells in long-lasting Graves disease. For TCR beta, libraries came from iRepertoire HTBI primers and Arm-PCR of CDR3 regions. Via MiXCR, TCRdb re-called the multiplex PCR reads, giving one row per CDR3 protein. Found here are about 660,000 distinct CDR3 sequences, about 32% of them singletons; the top ten hold under 50%. Stated time point: persistent/refractory GD, antithyroid drugs over 5 years with positive TRAb. With RNA extracted from PBMCs as input, the TCR library was made. Sequencing used peripheral blood mononuclear cells (PBMCs), obtained when the disease was refractory, from a patient treated with antithyroid drugs. Source of these receptors: a female donor with Graves disease.

The V call is TRBV28, the J call TRBJ1-2; D gene uncertain. Germline CDR1 reads MDHEN; CDR2 reads SYDVKM. The CDR3 runs 11 residues. V lost 2 bases to trimming and J lost 8 bases, with 6 bases between them. CDR3 sequence reads: CASSLERGYTF. CDR3 DNA: TGTGCCAGCAGTTTAGAGAGGGGCTACACCTTC.

V gene TRBV5-1 combines with J gene TRBJ1-1; the D gene is possibly TRBD1 (5 bases). The V end lost 4 bases, the J end lost 1 base, and 17 bases lay between the germline ends. This CDR3 has 16 amino acids. Looked up from germline, CDR1 is SGHRS and CDR2 is YFSETQ. The chain's CDR3 is CASSLGVGVANTEAFF. The CDR3, as DNA: TGCGCCAGCAGCCTAGGGGTAGGGGTGGCGAACACTGAAGCTTTCTTT.

This clonotype was seen ten or more times. The chain combines TRBV28 with TRBJ1-6; no reliable D call. Germline CDR1 reads MDHEN; CDR2 reads SYDVKM. CDR3 size: 15 residues. The V and J ends lost 6 bases and 6 bases respectively, with 15 bases between them. CDR3 protein: CASSPFEGSNSPLHF. CDR3 bases: TGTGCCAGCAGCCCCTTTGAGGGTTCTAATTCACCCCTCCACTTT.

In regard to this clonotype: At one boundary the junction diverges from the germline segment, which might be a read error. This chain connects TRBV5-6 to TRBJ1-2, with TRBD1 identical over 7 bases. The CDR3 is 15 residues long. Germline CDR1 is SGHDT and CDR2 is YYEEEE. The CDR3 sequence is CASRLGTTGNYGYTF. The CDR3, as DNA: TGTGCCAGCAGATTGGGCACGACAGGGAACTATGGCTACACCTTC.

This clonotype has more than one count but fewer than ten. The chain links TRBV7-2 to TRBJ2-7; D is unclear. The CDR3 is 14 residues long. Germline values: CDR1 SGHTA, CDR2 FQGNSA. Trimming stripped 4 bases from V and 8 bases from J, with 18 bases between. CDR3 coding DNA: TGTGCCAGCAGCTCAGACAAGCTACCTACGAAGCAGTACTTC. It specifies CASSSDKLPTKQYF.

V and J are TRBV7-2 and TRBJ2-4; 8 nucleotides match TRBD2. The CDR3 is made up of 15 amino acids. Germline V gene data show CDR1 as SGHTA and CDR2 as FQGNSA. The ends lost 5 bases at V and 4 bases at J; junction bases unmatched: 7. Written as DNA, the CDR3 is TGTGCCAGCAGCCCAAATAGCGGGACTAAAAACATTCAGTACTTC. Its protein product is CASSPNSGTKNIQYF.

This chain uses TRBV20-1 with TRBJ2-7; TRBD2 aligns across 11 bases. CDR3 length: 15 residues. Germline V gene sequence: CDR1 DFQATT, CDR2 SNEGSKA (reference sequence). After removal of 3 bases from V and 3 bases from J, the junction contained 7 bases not matched to a gene. The CDR3 spells CSARGPLAGVYEQYF. The CDR3 DNA is TGCAGTGCTAGGGGGCCACTAGCGGGAGTCTACGAGCAGTACTTC.

The sample holds many counts of this clonotype. An end of the junction does not agree with germline; a read error may underlie this. The rearrangement joins TRBV4-1 to TRBJ1-1; D gene unclear. This CDR3 has 12 amino acids. Germline V CDR1 and CDR2: MGHRA, YSYEKL. This CDR3 is CASSQENTEAFF. The CDR3 DNA is TGTGCCAGCAGCCAAGAGAACACTGAAGCTTTCTTT.

This clonotype came up once. The gene calls are TRBV12-3 or TRBV12-4 and TRBJ1-1; no reliable D call. CDR3 length equals 14 residues. The V gene lost 3 bases and the J gene lost 5 bases, with 13 bases spanning the gap. Here the CDR3 reads CASSFGEGWTEAFF. CDR3 DNA sequence: TGTGCCAGCAGTTTCGGTGAGGGCTGGACTGAAGCTTTCTTT.

This clonotype occurred a few times. This chain connects TRBV6-1 to TRBJ2-7; 8 bases are shared with TRBD1. Losses at the gene ends were 8 bases for V and 0 bases for J; bases not matched to a gene: 6. Looked up from germline, CDR1 is MNHNS and CDR2 is SASEGT. The CDR3 runs 14 residues. CDR3 sequence: CASGRQGSSYEQYF. Written as DNA, the CDR3 is TGTGCCAGCGGGAGACAGGGGAGCTCCTACGAGCAGTACTTC.

The sample holds a few counts of this clonotype. The J gene is TRBJ2-7, the V gene TRBV11-2; no firm D call. Trimming took off 4 bases at V and 1 base at J, with 11 bases between the two ends. CDR1 is SGHAT, CDR2 FQNNGV, per germline. The CDR3 length is 14 residues. Written as DNA, the CDR3 is TGTGCCAGCAGCTCCTGGGTCCAATCCTACGAGCAGTACTTC. Encoded protein: CASSSWVQSYEQYF.

V gene TRBV5-1 combines with J gene TRBJ2-7; 14 bases are a match to TRBD2. CDR1 is SGHRS and CDR2 is YFSETQ in the germline V gene. V lost 3 bases and J lost 7; bases outside the gene matches: 9. The CDR3 is 16 amino acids. This CDR3 reads CASSSPGLAGAGEQYF. The CDR3 DNA reads as TGCGCCAGCAGCTCGCCGGGACTAGCGGGAGCGGGTGAGCAGTACTTC. Supplemented by reference TRBV5-1 and TRBJ2-7, the full variable domain reads KAGVTQTPRYLIKTRGQQVTLSCSPISGHRSVSWYQQTPGQGLQFLFEYFSETQRNKGNFPGRFSGRQFSNSRSEMNVSTLELGDSALYLCASSSPGLAGAGEQYFGPGTRLTVT.

The chain links TRBV9 to TRBJ2-1, with 9 bases that match TRBD2. CDR1 and CDR2 (germline): SGDLS, YYNGEE. The CDR3 covers 15 residues. V lost 4 bases to trimming and J lost 2 bases; unmatched junction nucleotides: 4. CDR3 loop: CASSPRTSAYNEQFF. The DNA of the CDR3 is TGTGCCAGCAGCCCCCGGACTAGCGCCTACAATGAGCAGTTCTTC.

V usage is TRBV6-1 and J usage is TRBJ1-1, with a tentative D call TRBD1 (6 bases). Germline CDR1 and CDR2: MNHNS and SASEGT. The CDR3 has 16 amino acids. V lost 11 bases, J lost 0 bases, and 22 bases lay in between. The CDR3 loop is CASGRRGAAMNTEAFF. The CDR3 bases are TGTGCCTCCGGTCGGAGGGGGGCGGCCATGAACACTGAAGCTTTCTTT.

This clonotype has a count of ten or more. The chain combines TRBV6-5 with TRBJ1-1; tentatively, D is TRBD1 (5 bases). V shed 2 bases and J shed 0 bases, with 10 bases lying between them. The V gene's germline CDR1 is MNHEY and CDR2 SVGAGI. The CDR3 has 15 residues. CDR3 DNA: TGTGCCAGCAGTTACGATGACAGCATGAACACTGAAGCTTTCTTT. Protein sequence: CASSYDDSMNTEAFF.

This clonotype was observed a handful of times. The chain couples TRBV20-1 to TRBJ2-5, with D possibly TRBD1 on 5 matching bases. Germline V gene lookup returns CDR1 DFQATT and CDR2 SNEGSKA (reference sequence). The CDR3 is 18 amino acids. Between the trimmed V and J ends, which lost 2 bases and 4 bases, there was a span of 26 bases. The CDR3 spells CSARNPTYRLKRPETQYF. As DNA, the CDR3 is TGCAGTGCTAGAAACCCCACTTACAGGCTTAAACGACCAGAGACCCAGTACTTC.

This clonotype came up a few times. The chain has TRBV13 and TRBJ1-6; D is undetermined. The CDR3 extends over 17 amino acids. Germline CDR1 reads PRHDT; CDR2 reads FYEKMQ (reference sequence). V was pared by 1 base and J by 4 bases, with 14 bases between. The CDR3, as DNA: TGTGCCAGCAGCTTAGAAGGCAGACTCACTTATAATTCACCCCTCCACTTT. As protein: CASSLEGRLTYNSPLHF.

The V and J genes are TRBV29-1 and TRBJ1-1; D is possibly TRBD1 (6 bases). Germline V CDR1 and CDR2: SQVTM, ANQGSEA. There are 13 residues in the CDR3. Between the trimmed V and J ends, which lost 3 bases and 4 bases, there was a span of 12 bases. CDR3 DNA: TGCAGCGTTGACGGGGGGGCCGCCACTGAAGCTTTCTTT. Protein: CSVDGGAATEAFF. Together with reference TRBV29-1 and TRBJ1-1, the CDR3 gives the full variable domain: SAVISQKPSRDICQRGTSLTIQCQVDSQVTMMFWYRQQPGQSLTLIATANQGSEATYESGFVIDKFPISRPNLTFSTLTVSNMSPEDSSIYLCSVDGGAATEAFFGQGTRLTVV.

This clonotype was found a few times. The gene calls are TRBV6-2 or TRBV6-3 and TRBJ1-2; D gene ambiguous. CDR3 length: 13 amino acids. CDR1 is MNHEY and CDR2 is SVGEGT in the germline V gene. With 5 bases removed from V and 4 bases from J, the gap between germline ends came to 11 bases. The CDR3 nucleotides are TGTGCCAGCAGTCGCGACGGCCTCTATGGCTACACCTTC. Translation gives CASSRDGLYGYTF.

Of note for this clonotype: Since no conserved phenylalanine or tryptophan closes the CDR3, a read error is the likely cause. The V gene is TRBV25-1, the J gene TRBJ1-2; TRBD1 matches at 9 bases. The V gene end was trimmed by 6 bases and the J gene end by 7 bases; junction bases not matched to a gene: 9. The CDR3 has 14 amino acids. Germline CDR1 reads MGHDK; CDR2 reads SYGVNS. The CDR3 DNA reads TGTGCCAGCAGCGCCCGAACGACAGGGGGTGGCTACACCATC. This encodes CASSARTTGGGYTI.